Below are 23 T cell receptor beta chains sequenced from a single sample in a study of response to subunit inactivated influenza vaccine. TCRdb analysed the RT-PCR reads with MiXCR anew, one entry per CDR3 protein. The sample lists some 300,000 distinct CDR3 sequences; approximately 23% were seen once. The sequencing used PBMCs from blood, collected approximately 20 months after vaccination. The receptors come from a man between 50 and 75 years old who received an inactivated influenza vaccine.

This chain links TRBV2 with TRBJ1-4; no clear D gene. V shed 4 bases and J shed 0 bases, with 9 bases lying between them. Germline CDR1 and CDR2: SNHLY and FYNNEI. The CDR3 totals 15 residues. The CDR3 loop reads CASSGISSTNEKLFF. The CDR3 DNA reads TGTGCCAGCAGTGGGATCTCCTCAACTAATGAAAAACTGTTTTTT. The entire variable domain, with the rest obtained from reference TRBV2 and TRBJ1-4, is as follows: EPEVTQTPSHQVTQMGQEVILRCVPISNHLYFYWYRQILGQKVEFLVSFYNNEISEKSEIFDDQFSVERPDGSNFTLKIRSTKLEDSAMYFCASSGISSTNEKLFFGSGTQLSVL.

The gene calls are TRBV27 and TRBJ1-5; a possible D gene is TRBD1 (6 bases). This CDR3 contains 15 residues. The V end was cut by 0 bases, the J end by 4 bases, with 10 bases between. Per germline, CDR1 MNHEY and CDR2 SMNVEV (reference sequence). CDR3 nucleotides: TGTGCCAGCAGTTTATCCTCAACAGGGAATCAGCCCCAGCATTTT. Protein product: CASSLSSTGNQPQHF.

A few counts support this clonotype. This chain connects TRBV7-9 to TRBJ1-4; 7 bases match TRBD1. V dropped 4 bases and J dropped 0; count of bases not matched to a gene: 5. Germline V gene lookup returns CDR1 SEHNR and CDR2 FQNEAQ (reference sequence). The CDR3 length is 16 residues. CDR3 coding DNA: TGTGCCAGCAGCTATACAGGGGCTCCAACTAATGAAAAACTGTTTTTT. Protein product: CASSYTGAPTNEKLFF.

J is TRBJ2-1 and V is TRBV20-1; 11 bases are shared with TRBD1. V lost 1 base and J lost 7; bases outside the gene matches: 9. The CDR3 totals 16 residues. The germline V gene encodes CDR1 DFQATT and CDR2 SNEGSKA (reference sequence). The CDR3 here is CSARAWDRGTANEQFF. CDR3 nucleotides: TGCAGTGCTAGAGCGTGGGACAGGGGGACCGCTAATGAGCAGTTCTTC.

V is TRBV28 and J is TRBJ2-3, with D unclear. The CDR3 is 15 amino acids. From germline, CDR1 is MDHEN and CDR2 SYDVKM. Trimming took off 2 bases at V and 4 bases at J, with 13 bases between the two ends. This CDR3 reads CASSLRTIGADTQYF. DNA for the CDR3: TGTGCCAGCAGTTTACGTACAATCGGCGCAGATACGCAGTATTTT.

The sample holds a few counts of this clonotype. The chain's CDR3 is CASSREPGTGVDKNIQYF. The CDR3 region has the DNA TGTGCCAGCAGCAGAGAACCCGGGACAGGGGTGGACAAAAACATTCAGTACTTC. This chain joins TRBV21-1 and TRBJ2-4; TRBD1, as called in the table, went unchecked against the DNA. TRBV21-1 is a pseudogene. CDR3 length equals 18 residues.

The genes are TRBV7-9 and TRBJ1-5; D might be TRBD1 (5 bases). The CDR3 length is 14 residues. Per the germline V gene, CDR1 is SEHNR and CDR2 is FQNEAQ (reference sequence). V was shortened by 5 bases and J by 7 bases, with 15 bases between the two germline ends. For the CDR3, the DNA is TGTGCCAGCAGCGCCTCAGGGACGGGCCAGCCCCAGCATTTT. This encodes CASSASGTGQPQHF.

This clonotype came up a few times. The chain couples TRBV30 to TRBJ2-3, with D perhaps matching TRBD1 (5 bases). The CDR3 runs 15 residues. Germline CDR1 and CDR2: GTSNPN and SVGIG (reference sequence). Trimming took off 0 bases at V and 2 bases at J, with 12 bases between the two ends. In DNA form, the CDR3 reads TGTGCCTGGAGTGTACAGGCCCACAACACAGATACGCAGTATTTT. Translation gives CAWSVQAHNTDTQYF. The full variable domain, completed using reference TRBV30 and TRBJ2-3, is SQTIHQWPATLVQPVGSPLSLECTVEGTSNPNLYWYRQAAGRGLQLLFYSVGIGQISSEVPQNLSASRPQDRQFILSSKKLLLSDSGFYLCAWSVQAHNTDTQYFGPGTRLTVL.

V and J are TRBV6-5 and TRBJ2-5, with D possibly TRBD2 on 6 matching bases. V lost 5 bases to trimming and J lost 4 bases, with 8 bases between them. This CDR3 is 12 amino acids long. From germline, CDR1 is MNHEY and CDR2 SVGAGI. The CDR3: CASSHGRETQYF. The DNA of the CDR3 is TGTGCCAGCAGTCACGGGAGAGAGACCCAGTACTTC.

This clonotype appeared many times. In DNA form, the CDR3 reads TGTGCCAGCAGAGATCCAGTGGAGAACACTGAAGCTTTCTTT. Translated: CASRDPVENTEAFF. The V gene is TRBV12-3 or TRBV12-4, the J gene TRBJ1-1; D is undetermined. This CDR3 comprises 14 residues. The germline V and J ends were trimmed by 6 bases and 1 base, with 12 bases remaining between them.

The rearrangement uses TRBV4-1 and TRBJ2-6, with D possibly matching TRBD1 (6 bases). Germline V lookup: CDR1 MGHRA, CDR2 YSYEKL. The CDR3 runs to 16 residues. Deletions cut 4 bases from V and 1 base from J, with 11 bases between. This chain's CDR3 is CASSPDRISGANVLTF. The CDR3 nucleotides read TGCGCCAGCAGCCCCGACAGGATTTCTGGGGCCAACGTCCTGACTTTC.

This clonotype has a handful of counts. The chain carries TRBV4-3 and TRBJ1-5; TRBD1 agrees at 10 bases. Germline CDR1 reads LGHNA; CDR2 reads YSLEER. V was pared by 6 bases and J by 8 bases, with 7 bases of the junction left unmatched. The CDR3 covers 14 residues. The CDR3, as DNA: TGCGCCAGCAGTAGTGACAGGGGGCGGGAGCCCCAGCATTTT. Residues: CASSSDRGREPQHF.

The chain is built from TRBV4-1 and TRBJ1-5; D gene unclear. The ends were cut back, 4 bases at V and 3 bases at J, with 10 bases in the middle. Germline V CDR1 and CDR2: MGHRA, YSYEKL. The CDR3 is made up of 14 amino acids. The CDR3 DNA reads TGCGCCAGCAGCCTAATCAGTCTCAATCAGCCCCAGCATTTT. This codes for CASSLISLNQPQHF.

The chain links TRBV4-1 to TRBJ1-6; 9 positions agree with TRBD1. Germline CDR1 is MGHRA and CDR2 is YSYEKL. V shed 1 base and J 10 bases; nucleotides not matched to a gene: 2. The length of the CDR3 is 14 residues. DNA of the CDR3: TGCGCCAGCAGCCAAGGGGACAGGGTCTCACCCCTCCACTTT. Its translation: CASSQGDRVSPLHF.

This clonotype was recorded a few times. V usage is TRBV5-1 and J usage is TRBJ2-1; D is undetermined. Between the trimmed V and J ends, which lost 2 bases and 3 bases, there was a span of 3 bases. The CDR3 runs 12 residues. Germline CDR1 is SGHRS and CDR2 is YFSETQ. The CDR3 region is CASSLYYNEQFF. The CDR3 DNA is TGCGCCAGCAGCTTATACTACAATGAGCAGTTCTTC.

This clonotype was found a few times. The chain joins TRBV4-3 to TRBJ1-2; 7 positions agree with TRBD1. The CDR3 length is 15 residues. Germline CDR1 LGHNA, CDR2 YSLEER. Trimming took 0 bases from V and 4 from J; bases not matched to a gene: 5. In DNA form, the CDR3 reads TGCGCCAGCAGCCAAGACAGCAGGGGGACCTATGGCTACACCTTC. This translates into CASSQDSRGTYGYTF.

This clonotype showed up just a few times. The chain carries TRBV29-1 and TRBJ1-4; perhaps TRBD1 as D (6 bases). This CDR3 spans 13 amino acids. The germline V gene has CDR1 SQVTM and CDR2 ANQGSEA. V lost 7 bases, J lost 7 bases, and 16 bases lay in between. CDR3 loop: CSAKDSGSEKLFF. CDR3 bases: TGCAGCGCGAAGGACAGTGGTAGTGAAAAACTGTTTTTT.

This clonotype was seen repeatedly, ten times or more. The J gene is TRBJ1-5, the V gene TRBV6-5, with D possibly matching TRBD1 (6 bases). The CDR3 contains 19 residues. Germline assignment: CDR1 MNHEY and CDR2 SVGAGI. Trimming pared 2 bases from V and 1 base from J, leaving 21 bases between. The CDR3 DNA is TGTGCCAGCAGTTACGGACTCACGGGGGGCGGGGGGAGCAATCAGCCCCAGCATTTT. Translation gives CASSYGLTGGGGSNQPQHF.

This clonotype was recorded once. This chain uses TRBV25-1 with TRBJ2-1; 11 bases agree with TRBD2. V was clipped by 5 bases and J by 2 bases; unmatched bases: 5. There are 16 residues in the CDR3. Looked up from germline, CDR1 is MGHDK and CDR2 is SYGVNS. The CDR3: CASSILAGDTYNEQFF. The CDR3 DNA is TGTGCCAGCAGTATACTAGCGGGGGATACCTACAATGAGCAGTTCTTC.

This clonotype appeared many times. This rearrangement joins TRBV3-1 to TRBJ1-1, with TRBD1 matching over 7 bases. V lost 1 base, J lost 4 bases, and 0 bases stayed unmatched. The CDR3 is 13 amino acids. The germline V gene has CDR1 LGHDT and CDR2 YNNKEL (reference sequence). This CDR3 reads CASSQAGGTEAFF. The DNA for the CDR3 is TGTGCCAGCAGCCAAGCAGGGGGCACTGAAGCTTTCTTT.

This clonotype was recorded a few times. The CDR3 nucleotides read TGCGCCAGCAGCACCCTCGGACAGGGGAACACCGGGGAGCTGTTTTTT. Translation: CASSTLGQGNTGELFF. This chain connects TRBV5-1 to TRBJ2-2, with TRBD1 matching over 8 bases. The CDR3 sequence is 16 residues long. V was clipped by 4 bases and J by 1 base; unmatched bases: 6. The germline CDR1 and CDR2 sequences are SGHRS and YFSETQ.

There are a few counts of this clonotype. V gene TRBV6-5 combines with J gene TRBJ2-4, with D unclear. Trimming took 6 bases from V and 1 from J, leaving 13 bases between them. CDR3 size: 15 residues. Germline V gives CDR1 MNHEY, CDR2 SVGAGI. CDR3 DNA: TGTGCCAGCAGCTACACGGCCCTGGCCAAAAACATTCAGTACTTC. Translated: CASSYTALAKNIQYF.

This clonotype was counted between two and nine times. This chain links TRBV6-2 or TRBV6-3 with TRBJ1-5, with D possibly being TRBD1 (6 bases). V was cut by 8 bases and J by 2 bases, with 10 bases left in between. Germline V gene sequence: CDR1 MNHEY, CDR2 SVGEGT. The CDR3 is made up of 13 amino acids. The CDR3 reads CASGRGGNQPQHF. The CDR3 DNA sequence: TGTGCCAGCGGGAGGGGGGGCAATCAGCCCCAGCATTTT.